This TCR beta chain was found in a study of shared clonotypes between healthy human individuals. Across the whole study: The study enrolled a couple of women and three men aged 18 to 49. Study conclusions and caveats: Owing to a small donor count, the genetic and exposure-history diversity represented was limited.

A note on this clone: Its target is not known.

Libraries were prepared by immunoSEQ multiplex PCR; TCRdb keeps only in-frame clonotypes and omits some of them. The data show 450,000 to 650,000 clones, just over 75% seen once. Germline V gene lookup returns CDR1 MNHNS and CDR2 SASEGT. V gave up 2 bases and J gave up 7 bases, with 14 bases separating them. This CDR3 region has 14 residues. V is TRBV6-1 and J is TRBJ1-1; TRBD1 is a possible D gene (5 bases). Material for sequencing was PBMCs. The TCR comes from a woman aged 40 to 49 in good health. Some clones in this sample may be carry-over from other donors' samples. The DNA for the CDR3 is TGTGCCAGCAGTGAATTTTTGGTGGGACTTGAAGCTTTCTTT. It specifies CASSEFLVGLEAFF.